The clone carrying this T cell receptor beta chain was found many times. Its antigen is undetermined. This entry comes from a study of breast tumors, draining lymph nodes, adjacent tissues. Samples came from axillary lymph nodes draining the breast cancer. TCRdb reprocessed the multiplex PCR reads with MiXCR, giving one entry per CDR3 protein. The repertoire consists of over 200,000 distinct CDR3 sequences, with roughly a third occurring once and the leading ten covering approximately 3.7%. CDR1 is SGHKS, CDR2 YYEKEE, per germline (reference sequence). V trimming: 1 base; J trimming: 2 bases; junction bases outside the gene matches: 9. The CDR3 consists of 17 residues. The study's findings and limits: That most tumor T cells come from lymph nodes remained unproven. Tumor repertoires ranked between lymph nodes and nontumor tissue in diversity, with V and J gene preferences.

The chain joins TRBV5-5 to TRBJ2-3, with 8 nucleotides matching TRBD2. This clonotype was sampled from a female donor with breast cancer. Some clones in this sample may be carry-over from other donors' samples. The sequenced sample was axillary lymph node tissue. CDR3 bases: TGTGCCAGCAGCTTGTATTCTAGCGGGCGATACACAGATACGCAGTATTTT. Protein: CASSLYSSGRYTDTQYF.